The sample holds many counts of the clone carrying this T cell receptor (beta chain). Its target is unknown. This entry belongs to a study of Graves' ophthalmopathy and Graves' hyperthyroidism. In the study overall: By definition, stable hyperthyroidism involved no ophthalmopathy within 18 months of follow-up.

Uncontrolled infections, other autoimmune diseases, pregnancy or lactation barred patients from enrollment. This CDR3 spans 13 amino acids. CDR1 is DFQATT and CDR2 is SNEGSKA in the germline V gene (reference sequence). The V segment lost 6 bases and the J segment 5 bases; nucleotides outside the gene matches: 6. General study points: Blood contained most expanded thyroid clonotypes exceeding 0.001 frequency. The study's model predicted ophthalmopathy progression at over 55% sensitivity and 72.22% specificity.

Beta-chain TCR CDR3 regions were amplified from RNA transcripts. HTBI-primed first-round RT-PCR preceded second-round multiplex PCR. TCRdb passed the multiplex PCR reads through MiXCR, listing each CDR3 protein once. The sample contains around 1,200,000 distinct CDR3 sequences, 36% of which appear only once. This clonotype originated in an adult man with Graves' hyperthyroidism. Sequencing was carried out using peripheral blood or thyroid tissue (not recorded which). This chain links TRBV20-1 with TRBJ2-5; 10 positions agree with TRBD2. The chain's CDR3 is CSATRAGGETQYF. The CDR3 coding sequence is TGCAGTGCGACCCGAGCGGGAGGGGAGACCCAGTACTTC.